The T cell receptor beta chain described here comes from a study of blood T cell repertoires in COVID-19. For the study at large: The origin of the acute and convalescent COVID-19 samples was the United States, Italy and Spain. T cells, B-cell-depleted T cells, or PBMCs supplied cDNA or gDNA.

As processed by the authors: Amplifying reference gene primers gave estimates of nucleated cell counts. Sequencing used immunoSEQ multiplex PCR; TCRdb keeps in-frame clones, though not all of them. That table furnishes V, J and clone size, whereas the DNA furnished D and trimming. The table records 200,000 to 250,000 clones, roughly 84% of them present only once. This CDR3 spans 14 amino acids. V gave up 5 bases and J gave up 2 bases, with 11 bases separating them. Germline CDR1 and CDR2: LNHDA and SQIVND (reference sequence). The chain links TRBV19 to TRBJ2-3, with no clear D. The sequencing sample was made of peripheral blood. The clonotype was recovered from a man aged 45-60 years who had recovered from COVID-19. As DNA, the CDR3 is TGTGCCAGTAGTCTCCGGTCCTACACAGATACGCAGTATTTT. Protein product: CASSLRSYTDTQYF.